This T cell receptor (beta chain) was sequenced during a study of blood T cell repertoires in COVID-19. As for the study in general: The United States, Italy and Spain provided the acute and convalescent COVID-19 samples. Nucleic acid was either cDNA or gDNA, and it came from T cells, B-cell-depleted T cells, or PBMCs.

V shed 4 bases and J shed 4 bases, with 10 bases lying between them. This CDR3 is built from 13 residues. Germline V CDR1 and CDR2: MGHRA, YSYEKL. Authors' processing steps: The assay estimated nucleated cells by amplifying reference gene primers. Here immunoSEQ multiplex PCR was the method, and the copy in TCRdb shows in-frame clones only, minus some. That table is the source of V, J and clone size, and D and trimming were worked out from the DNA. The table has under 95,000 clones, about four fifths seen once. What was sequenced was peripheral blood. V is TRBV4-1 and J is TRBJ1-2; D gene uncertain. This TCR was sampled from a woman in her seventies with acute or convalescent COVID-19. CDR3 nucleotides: TGCGCCAGCAGCCTCGCGGGGTTCTATGGCTACACCTTC. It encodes CASSLAGFYGYTF.